This entry features one TCR beta chain sequence. The CDR3 extends over 14 amino acids. CDR1 is SGHKS, CDR2 YYEKEE, per germline (reference sequence). Between the trimmed V and J ends, which lost 4 bases and 4 bases, there was a span of 15 bases. From the RT-PCR reads, TCRdb called clonotypes with MiXCR, one entry per CDR3 protein. The sample gives more than 600,000 distinct CDR3 sequences, around 14% of which show up once; 3.6% is in the top ten. The rearrangement uses TRBV5-5 and TRBJ2-7; D remains ambiguous. Sequencing was carried out using memory CD4+ T cells from blood. The sequence derives from a female donor in good health, serving as a healthy control. CDR3 in DNA: TGTGCCAGCAGCCCACGGGTTATTCTGTACGAGCAGTACTTC. Amino acids: CASSPRVILYEQYF.